This T cell receptor beta chain was identified in a study of CD8 T cells in Susac syndrome. Sequencing of TCR beta was carried out in blood CD8+ and CD4+ T cells. Patients with stable or active relapsing-remitting disease, all of them treatment-naive, made up the multiple sclerosis controls. TEMRA cells were FACS-enriched, and CD8+ and CD4+ T cells were isolated negatively. Reverse transcription used about 0.5 to 1 ug RNA and random hexamers. The amplification used immunoSEQ multiplex PCR on TCR beta CDR3; it spanned 54 Vbeta and 13 Jbeta. MiXCR, applied by TCRdb to the immunoSEQ multiplex PCR reads, yields one record per CDR3 protein. The top ten hold around 0.082% of the sample, which has around 200,000 distinct CDR3 sequences, more than 85% seen once. There are 17 residues in the CDR3. Between the trimmed V and J ends, which lost 4 bases and 2 bases, there was a span of 23 bases. Germline CDR1 and CDR2: SQVTM and ANQGSEA.

The sequence was obtained from a human donor with multiple sclerosis. The gene calls are TRBV29-1 and TRBJ1-2; D ambiguous. The sequenced material came from CD4+ T cells from PBMCs. The CDR3 DNA reads TGCAGCGTTGCCCCGCTGAATTACGGCAGTTTGAACTATGGCTACACCTTC. Its protein product is CSVAPLNYGSLNYGYTF.